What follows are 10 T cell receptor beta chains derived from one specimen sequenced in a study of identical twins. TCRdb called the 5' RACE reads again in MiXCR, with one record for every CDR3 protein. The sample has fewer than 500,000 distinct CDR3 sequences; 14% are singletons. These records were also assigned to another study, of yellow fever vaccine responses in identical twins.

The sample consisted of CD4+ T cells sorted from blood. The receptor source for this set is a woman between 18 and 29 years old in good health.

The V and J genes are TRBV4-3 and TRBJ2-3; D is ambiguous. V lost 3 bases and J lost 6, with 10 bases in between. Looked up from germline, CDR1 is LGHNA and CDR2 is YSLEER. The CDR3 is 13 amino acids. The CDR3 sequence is CASSHIGGDTQYF. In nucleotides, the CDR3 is TGCGCCAGCAGCCACATAGGTGGTGATACGCAGTATTTT.

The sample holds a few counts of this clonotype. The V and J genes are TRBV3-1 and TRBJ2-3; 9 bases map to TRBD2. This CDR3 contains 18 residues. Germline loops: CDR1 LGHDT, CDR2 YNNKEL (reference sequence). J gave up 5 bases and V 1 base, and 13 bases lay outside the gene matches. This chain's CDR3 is CASSQALFSGGVEDTQYF. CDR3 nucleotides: TGTGCCAGCAGCCAAGCCCTTTTTAGCGGGGGAGTTGAAGATACGCAGTATTTT.

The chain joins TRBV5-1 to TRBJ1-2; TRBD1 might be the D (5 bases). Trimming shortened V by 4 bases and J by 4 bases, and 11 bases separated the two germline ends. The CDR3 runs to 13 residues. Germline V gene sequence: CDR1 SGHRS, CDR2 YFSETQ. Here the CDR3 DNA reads TGCGCCAGCAGCGCCGAGGGGTTCTATGGCTACACCTTC. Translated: CASSAEGFYGYTF. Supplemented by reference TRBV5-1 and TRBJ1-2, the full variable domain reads KAGVTQTPRYLIKTRGQQVTLSCSPISGHRSVSWYQQTPGQGLQFLFEYFSETQRNKGNFPGRFSGRQFSNSRSEMNVSTLELGDSALYLCASSAEGFYGYTFGSGTRLTVV.

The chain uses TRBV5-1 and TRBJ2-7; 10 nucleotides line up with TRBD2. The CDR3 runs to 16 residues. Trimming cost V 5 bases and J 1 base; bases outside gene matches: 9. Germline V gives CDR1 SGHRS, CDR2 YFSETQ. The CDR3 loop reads CASRLAGGPSSYEQYF. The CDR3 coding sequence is TGCGCCAGCAGATTAGCGGGAGGTCCTTCTTCCTACGAGCAGTACTTC.

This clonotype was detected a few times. The CDR3, as DNA: TGTGCCAGCAGCGTAGCGGGGGGGCCCACAGATACGCAGTATTTT. This sequence encodes CASSVAGGPTDTQYF. The chain links TRBV9 to TRBJ2-3; TRBD2 aligns across 8 bases. The junction had 2 bases not matched to a gene; V was cut back by 0 bases and J by 2 bases. From germline, CDR1 is SGDLS and CDR2 YYNGEE. The CDR3 consists of 15 residues.

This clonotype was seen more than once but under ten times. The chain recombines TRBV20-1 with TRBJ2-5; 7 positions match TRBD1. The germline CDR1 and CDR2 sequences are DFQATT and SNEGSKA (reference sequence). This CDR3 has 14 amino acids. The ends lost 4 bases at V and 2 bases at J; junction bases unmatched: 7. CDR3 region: CSAKTGLGQETQYF. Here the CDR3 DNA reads TGCAGTGCTAAGACAGGGTTGGGGCAAGAGACCCAGTACTTC.

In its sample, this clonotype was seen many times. DNA for the CDR3: TGTGCCAGCAGCTTAGGGGAGAGGCTGAGAGAGACCCAGTACTTC. It yields the protein CASSLGERLRETQYF. The rearrangement links TRBV7-9 to TRBJ2-5, with a tentative D call TRBD2 (5 bases). V shed 1 base and J shed 4 bases, with 13 bases lying between them. The CDR3 is 15 residues long. Germline V gene data show CDR1 as SEHNR and CDR2 as FQNEAQ (reference sequence).

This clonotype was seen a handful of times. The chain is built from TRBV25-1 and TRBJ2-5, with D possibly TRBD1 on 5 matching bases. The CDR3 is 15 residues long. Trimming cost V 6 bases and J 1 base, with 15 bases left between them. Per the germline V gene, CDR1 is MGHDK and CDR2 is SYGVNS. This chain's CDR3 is CASSQNSGFQETQYF. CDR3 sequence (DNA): TGTGCCAGCAGCCAGAACTCAGGGTTCCAAGAGACCCAGTACTTC. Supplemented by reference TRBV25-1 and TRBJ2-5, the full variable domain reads EADIYQTPRYLVIGTGKKITLECSQTMGHDKMYWYQQDPGMELHLIHYSYGVNSTEKGDLSSESTVSRIRTEHFPLTLESARPSHTSQYLCASSQNSGFQETQYFGPGTRLLVL.

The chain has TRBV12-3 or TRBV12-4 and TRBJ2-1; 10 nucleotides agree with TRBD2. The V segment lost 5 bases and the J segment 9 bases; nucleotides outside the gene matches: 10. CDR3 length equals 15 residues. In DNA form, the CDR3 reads TGTGCCAGCAGTCTAAGCGGGGGGGCCACTATTGAGCAGTTCTTC. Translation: CASSLSGGATIEQFF.

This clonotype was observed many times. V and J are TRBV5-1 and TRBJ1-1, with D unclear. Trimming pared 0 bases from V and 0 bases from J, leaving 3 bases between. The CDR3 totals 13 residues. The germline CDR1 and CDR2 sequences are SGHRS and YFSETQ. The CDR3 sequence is CASSLDLNTEAFF. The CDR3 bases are TGCGCCAGCAGCTTGGATCTGAACACTGAAGCTTTCTTT.